One and the same sample provided the 5 T cell receptor beta chains below, sequenced in a study of metastatic and nonmetastatic thyroid tumors. MiXCR was used by TCRdb to re-call the PCR reads. Altogether about 70,000 clones are present, 18% being singletons, with the ten largest covering 13%. Until they underwent thyroid surgery, no patient had received any treatment. Material: blood. These receptors were collected from a female donor with papillary thyroid cancer or a benign thyroid nodule (not recorded which). Some clones in this sample may be carry-over from other donors' samples.

This clone was detected ten times or more. The chain uses TRBV7-2 and TRBJ1-2; TRBD1 agrees at 9 bases. Germline-derived CDR1 and CDR2 are SGHTA and FQGNSA. V trimming: 5 bases; J trimming: 8 bases; junction bases outside the gene matches: 21. The CDR3 runs 18 residues. CDR3 DNA: TGTGCCAGCAGCCCGCCACCATACCCTTGGACAGGGGATTGGGGCTACACCTTC. The encoded protein is CASSPPPYPWTGDWGYTF.

This clone was seen at least ten times. The DNA of the CDR3 is TGTGCCACCAGTGATTCGGCTAGCGGGAAACGAATTTTCTTC. Protein: CATSDSASGKRIFF. The V gene is TRBV24-1, the J gene TRBJ2-1, with TRBD2 matching over 9 bases. CDR1 and CDR2 (germline): KGHDR, SFDVKD. The CDR3 sequence is 14 residues long. Germline trimming cut 2 bases from V and 16 bases from J; bases unmatched to any gene: 11.

This clone was counted many times. The chain combines TRBV7-3 with TRBJ2-2, with 8 bases matching TRBD2. This CDR3 contains 15 residues. V dropped 5 bases and J dropped 3; count of bases not matched to a gene: 5. In germline, CDR1 is SGHTA, CDR2 FQGTGA. CDR3 residues: CASSPAGGDTGELFF. DNA of the CDR3: TGTGCCAGCAGCCCCGCCGGGGGGGACACCGGGGAGCTGTTTTTT.

The genes are TRBV6-2 or TRBV6-3 and TRBJ2-7; a possible D gene is TRBD2 (5 bases). Germline V CDR1 and CDR2: MNHEY, SVGEGT. V was cut by 2 bases and J by 0 bases, with 14 bases left in between. The CDR3 extends over 16 amino acids. The CDR3 DNA reads as TGTGCCAGCAGTTACACGAGACGGGATCCCTCCTACGAGCAGTACTTC. It yields the protein CASSYTRRDPSYEQYF.

This clone occurred a few times. The rearrangement uses TRBV15 and TRBJ1-2, with TRBD1 as a possible D gene (6 bases). Trimming removed 2 bases from V and 4 bases from J, with 17 bases in between. Germline values: CDR1 LNHNV, CDR2 YYDKDF (reference sequence). The CDR3 runs 16 residues. The CDR3 nucleotides read TGTGCCACCAGCAGATCTATTTTAGGGGGGACCTATGGCTACACCTTC. This translates into CATSRSILGGTYGYTF.